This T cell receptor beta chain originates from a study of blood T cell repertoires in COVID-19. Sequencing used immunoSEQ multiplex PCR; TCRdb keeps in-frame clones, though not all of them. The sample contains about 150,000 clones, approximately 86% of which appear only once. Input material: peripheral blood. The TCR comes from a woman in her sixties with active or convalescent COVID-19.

CDR3 sequence: CASSQWRNTEAFF. The CDR3 nucleotides read TGCGCCAGCAGTCAATGGAGGAACACTGAAGCTTTCTTT. This chain links TRBV23-1 with TRBJ1-1, with D unclear. TRBV23-1 is flagged as an ORF with uncertain function. The CDR3 contains 13 residues. V lost 1 base to trimming and J lost 1 base, with 4 bases between them.